The 18 T cell receptor beta chains given below trace back to one sample, sequenced in a study of T cell repertoires in cytomegalovirus infection (dated by TCRdb to about 2019). Antigen specificity for these receptors is unknown. Reads for this sample came from an Illumina HiSeq 1500. Using fastp at Q25 and MiXCR, TCRdb reprocessed the public reads and kept productive beta chains. Every entry covers one CDR3 protein and lists the most common genes and DNA from its rows. The sample table lists approximately 110,000 distinct CDR3 sequences, 10% of them with a count of one. The ten largest clonotypes hold 30% to 40% of the sample. Material: PBMCs, sequenced either directly or after in vitro stimulation (not recorded which). Source of these receptors: a human donor in good health (CMV status not recorded). Some clones in this sample may be carry-over from other donors' samples.

This clonotype was observed a handful of times. The chain has TRBV7-2 and TRBJ2-7, with D possibly matching TRBD2 (6 bases). Germline V gives CDR1 SGHTA, CDR2 FQGNSA. V was shortened by 1 base and J by 7 bases, with 8 bases between the two germline ends. This CDR3 region has 12 residues. The DNA of the CDR3 is TGTGCCAGCAGCTTAGGGAGGGCGGAGCAGTACTTC. Its translation: CASSLGRAEQYF.

This clonotype was picked up a small number of times. The chain couples TRBV28 to TRBJ1-5, with D unresolved. CDR3 length: 11 amino acids. With 6 bases removed from V and 7 bases from J, the gap between germline ends came to 7 bases. Per germline, CDR1 MDHEN and CDR2 SYDVKM. The CDR3, as DNA: TGTGCCAGCAGCCAAAGACAGCCCCAGCATTTT. It encodes CASSQRQPQHF.

This clonotype came up many times. The chain has TRBV7-2 and TRBJ1-1; possibly TRBD1 for D (6 bases). Trimming pared 5 bases from V and 7 bases from J, leaving 14 bases between. In germline, CDR1 is SGHTA, CDR2 FQGNSA. This CDR3 region has 13 residues. The CDR3 DNA sequence: TGTGCCAGCAGCACCCAGGGGAATGGTGAAGCTTTCTTT. Protein sequence: CASSTQGNGEAFF.

This clonotype appeared many times. The rearrangement links TRBV7-6 to TRBJ2-2, with 10 positions matching TRBD1. V was clipped by 3 bases and J by 6 bases; unmatched bases: 4. Germline values: CDR1 SGHVS, CDR2 FNYEAQ. The CDR3 has 15 amino acids. In DNA, the CDR3 is TGTGCCAGCAGCTTGCGACAGGGGGCATCCGGGGAGCTGTTTTTT. Amino acid sequence: CASSLRQGASGELFF.

This clonotype was seen only a few times. V usage is TRBV7-9 and J usage is TRBJ1-1, with D tentatively TRBD1 (5 bases). Germline CDR1 SEHNR, CDR2 FQNEAQ (reference sequence). V dropped 5 bases and J dropped 10 bases, with 17 bases sitting between them. The CDR3 sequence is 13 residues long. CDR3: CASSRLPLGGAFF. DNA of the CDR3: TGTGCCAGCAGCCGACTCCCTTTGGGGGGAGCTTTCTTT.

The V and J genes are TRBV6-1 and TRBJ1-5; no firm D call. The germline gives CDR1 MNHNS, CDR2 SASEGT. Trimming took off 5 bases at V and 0 bases at J, with 14 bases between the two ends. The CDR3 is made up of 16 amino acids. CDR3 loop: CASSKWASASNQPQHF. In DNA form, the CDR3 reads TGTGCCAGCAGTAAATGGGCCAGCGCTAGCAATCAGCCCCAGCATTTT.

The rearrangement uses TRBV7-2 and TRBJ2-3; D gene unclear. This CDR3 has 14 residues. The germline V and J ends were trimmed by 5 bases and 0 bases, with 9 bases remaining between them. Germline CDR1 SGHTA, CDR2 FQGNSA. CDR3 sequence (DNA): TGTGCCAGCAGCCCCGAGACTAGCACAGATACGCAGTATTTT. It codes for CASSPETSTDTQYF.

This clonotype was recorded at least ten times. This chain links TRBV6-5 with TRBJ2-4; 14 nucleotides agree with TRBD2. V was pared by 3 bases and J by 8 bases, with 9 bases of the junction left unmatched. Per germline, CDR1 MNHEY and CDR2 SVGAGI. The CDR3 is 17 amino acids. DNA for the CDR3: TGTGCCAGCAGTTATTCGGGACTAGCGGGGGCCGCTGACATTCAGTACTTC. It yields the protein CASSYSGLAGAADIQYF.

This clonotype has more than one count but fewer than ten. The V gene is TRBV19, the J gene TRBJ2-1, with 7 bases that match TRBD2. CDR3 size: 14 residues. With V trimmed by 6 bases and J by 6 bases, 8 bases remained unmatched. Germline CDR1 LNHDA, CDR2 SQIVND (reference sequence). CDR3 in DNA: TGTGCCAGTAGGCCAAGCGGGGCCCCCAATGAGCAGTTCTTC. It codes for CASRPSGAPNEQFF.

The rearrangement joins TRBV7-2 to TRBJ2-7; D gene ambiguous. Germline V lookup: CDR1 SGHTA, CDR2 FQGNSA. Trimming removed 5 bases from V and 2 bases from J, with 10 bases in between. The CDR3 length is 13 residues. CDR3 bases: TGTGCCAGCAGCCCTGGGCCCCCCTACGAGCAGTACGTC. It specifies CASSPGPPYEQYV.

The J gene is TRBJ2-2, the V gene TRBV7-9; perhaps TRBD2 as D (6 bases). The length of the CDR3 is 18 residues. V shed 3 bases and J shed 3 bases, with 20 bases lying between them. CDR1 and CDR2 (germline): SEHNR, FQNEAQ (reference sequence). The CDR3 DNA sequence: TGTGCCAGCAGCTTGGAAACTCGACTAGGAGGGGACACCGGGGAGCTGTTTTTT. It specifies CASSLETRLGGDTGELFF.

This clonotype was seen many times. The chain couples TRBV7-2 to TRBJ2-1; 7 bases align to TRBD2. The V gene's germline CDR1 is SGHTA and CDR2 FQGNSA. V trimming: 5 bases; J trimming: 5 bases; junction bases outside the gene matches: 9. The CDR3 extends over 15 amino acids. The CDR3 spells CASSPSGLVDNEQFF. The CDR3 DNA reads as TGTGCCAGCAGCCCTAGCGGCCTCGTAGACAATGAGCAGTTCTTC.

This clonotype has just a few counts. V usage is TRBV7-8 and J usage is TRBJ2-1; D is unresolved. V was trimmed by 11 bases and J by 5 bases, leaving 7 bases between them. CDR1 SGHVS and CDR2 FQNEAQ come from the germline V gene. The CDR3 consists of 10 residues. CDR3: CASVNNEQFF. The CDR3 DNA reads as TGTGCCTCCGTTAACAATGAGCAGTTCTTC.

The chain couples TRBV6-6 to TRBJ2-1; D may correspond to TRBD1 or TRBD2 (5 bases each). The length of the CDR3 is 15 residues. V shed 6 bases and J shed 2 bases, with 14 bases lying between them. The germline V gene encodes CDR1 MNHNY and CDR2 SVGAGI (reference sequence). The CDR3 DNA follows: TGTGCCAGCAGACTCCTCCGGGGACCCTACAATGAGCAGTTCTTC. Translation: CASRLLRGPYNEQFF.

This chain connects TRBV6-2 or TRBV6-3 to TRBJ2-7, with TRBD1 matching over 7 bases. The CDR3 is made up of 13 amino acids. Germline V gene sequence: CDR1 MNHEY, CDR2 SVGEGT. The V segment lost 8 bases and the J segment 6 bases; nucleotides outside the gene matches: 10. The CDR3 coding sequence is TGTGCCAGCCGCCGGGACAGTCAAGGCGAGCAGTACTTC. It specifies CASRRDSQGEQYF.

Ten or more counts support this clonotype. V and J are TRBV27 and TRBJ2-3, with 8 nucleotides matching TRBD2. Germline trimming cut 5 bases from V and 2 bases from J; bases unmatched to any gene: 9. Germline CDR1 MNHEY, CDR2 SMNVEV (reference sequence). The length of the CDR3 is 16 residues. This chain's CDR3 is CASSPELAENTDTQYF. The CDR3 DNA reads as TGTGCCAGCAGTCCCGAACTAGCGGAAAACACAGATACGCAGTATTTT.

This clonotype was counted ten times or more. Relative to the germline gene, one junction end is altered; a read error may explain this. This sequence joins TRBV7-7 and TRBJ2-1; 13 positions match TRBD2. This CDR3 spans 15 amino acids. Germline values: CDR1 SSHAT, CDR2 FNYEAQ (reference sequence). The CDR3: CASSLGLAGDGEQFF. The CDR3 nucleotides are TGTGCTAGCAGCCTCGGACTAGCGGGAGACGGGGAGCAGTTCTTC.

CDR3 DNA: TGTGCCAGTAAGTTCGGATCGAACACTGAAGCTTTCTTT. Translating gives CASKFGSNTEAFF. The chain couples TRBV19 to TRBJ1-1; D gene uncertain. The V gene lost 7 bases and the J gene lost 1 base, with 10 bases spanning the gap. CDR1 is LNHDA, CDR2 SQIVND, per germline (reference sequence). This CDR3 contains 13 residues.